The 23 T cell receptor beta chains below come from one sample, sequenced in a study of blood T cell repertoires in COVID-19. Only in-frame clones appear in the TCRdb table, and some are missing; sequencing was by immunoSEQ multiplex PCR. The profile shows 250,000 to 300,000 clones, nearly 90% of them singletons. Sequences were obtained from PBMCs or T cells enriched from blood (not recorded which). These receptors were taken from a woman aged 55-70 years who had recovered from COVID-19.

The CDR3 is CAIKVRTGDFHQPQHF. CDR3 nucleotides: TGTGCCATCAAAGTTCGGACAGGAGATTTCCATCAGCCCCAGCATTTT. This chain connects TRBV10-3 to TRBJ1-5; 7 nucleotides align to TRBD1. Germline trimming cut 7 bases from V and 5 bases from J; bases unmatched to any gene: 14. Germline V lookup: CDR1 ENHRY, CDR2 SYGVKD. CDR3 size: 16 residues.

A single count supports this clone. The chain uses TRBV2 and TRBJ2-1, with D possibly being TRBD2 (5 bases). The CDR3 extends over 18 amino acids. Germline-derived CDR1 and CDR2 are SNHLY and FYNNEI. Deletions cut 0 bases from V and 1 base from J, with 16 bases between. In DNA, the CDR3 is TGTGCCAGCAGTGAAGCGCTTTCTTCCAGCGGTTCCTACAATGAGCAGTTCTTC. Encoded protein: CASSEALSSSGSYNEQFF. The full variable domain, its missing parts supplied by reference TRBV2 and TRBJ2-1, is EPEVTQTPSHQVTQMGQEVILRCVPISNHLYFYWYRQILGQKVEFLVSFYNNEISEKSEIFDDQFSVERPDGSNFTLKIRSTKLEDSAMYFCASSEALSSSGSYNEQFFGPGTRLTVL.

As DNA, the CDR3 is TGTGCCAGCAGCGTAGCGCCGGGACAGGGCGACACTGAAGCTTTCTTT. Its protein product is CASSVAPGQGDTEAFF. The J gene is TRBJ1-1, the V gene TRBV9, with TRBD1 matching over 9 bases. The ends lost 0 bases at V and 3 bases at J; junction bases unmatched: 6. The CDR3 runs to 16 residues. Germline lookup yields CDR1 SGDLS and CDR2 YYNGEE.

The chain recombines TRBV9 with TRBJ2-7; TRBD1 matches at 7 bases. The germline V gene has CDR1 SGDLS and CDR2 YYNGEE. This CDR3 has 14 residues. V dropped 5 bases and J dropped 3; count of bases not matched to a gene: 8. CDR3 DNA sequence: TGTGCCAGCAGTCCACAGGGACAGAACTACGAGCAGTACTTC. Translating gives CASSPQGQNYEQYF.

The chain combines TRBV19 with TRBJ1-2; 10 positions agree with TRBD1. This CDR3 is 16 amino acids long. Germline V gene sequence: CDR1 LNHDA, CDR2 SQIVND (reference sequence). The J segment lost 3 bases and the V segment lost 4 bases, leaving 8 bases of the junction unmatched. The CDR3: CASSTPGTGVYYGYTF. CDR3 nucleotide sequence: TGTGCCAGTAGTACACCCGGGACAGGGGTTTACTATGGCTACACCTTC. Together with reference TRBV19 and TRBJ1-2, the CDR3 gives the full variable domain: DGGITQSPKYLFRKEGQNVTLSCEQNLNHDAMYWYRQDPGQGLRLIYYSQIVNDFQKGDIAEGYSVSREKKESFPLTVTSAQKNPTAFYLCASSTPGTGVYYGYTFGSGTRLTVV.

The CDR3 DNA follows: TGTGCCAGCACCCTTAGCGGGGGGCTGAACGAGCAGTACTTC. It translates to CASTLSGGLNEQYF. The gene calls are TRBV6-5 and TRBJ2-7; 10 bases fit TRBD2. Germline loops: CDR1 MNHEY, CDR2 SVGAGI. This CDR3 is built from 14 residues. Trimming removed 7 bases from V and 5 bases from J; junction bases left unmatched: 8.

The chain combines TRBV11-1 with TRBJ1-1; D gene ambiguous. Germline V gene data show CDR1 as SGHAT and CDR2 as FQDESV (reference sequence). There are 14 residues in the CDR3. Trimming removed 1 base at V and 0 bases at J, with 6 bases between. The CDR3 protein is CASSLERMNTEAFF. CDR3 nucleotide sequence: TGTGCCAGCAGCTTAGAGAGGATGAACACTGAAGCTTTCTTT.

This chain connects TRBV10-1 to TRBJ2-7, with 7 bases aligning to TRBD1. The germline gives CDR1 WNHNN, CDR2 SYGVQD (reference sequence). V lost 3 bases to trimming and J lost 2 bases; unmatched junction nucleotides: 10. The CDR3 contains 16 residues. CDR3 nucleotide sequence: TGCGCCAGCAGTGAATCAGCAGGGGGTACTCCCTACGAGCAGTACTTC. The encoded protein is CASSESAGGTPYEQYF.

J is TRBJ1-4 and V is TRBV19, with 11 bases aligning to TRBD1. The CDR3 has 15 residues. Germline V gene sequence: CDR1 LNHDA, CDR2 SQIVND (reference sequence). Trimming took 3 bases from V and 7 from J; bases not matched to a gene: 4. The CDR3, as DNA: TGTGCCAGTAGTATCTGGACAGGGGGCGGTGAAAAACTGTTTTTT. This encodes CASSIWTGGGEKLFF.

The chain has TRBV28 and TRBJ1-2; D is perhaps TRBD1 (5 bases). CDR1 is MDHEN, CDR2 SYDVKM, per germline. Trimming pared 6 bases from V and 8 bases from J, leaving 13 bases between. The CDR3 spans 12 residues. The CDR3 DNA reads TGTGCCAGCAGCTCGCGGGGCTACGGCTACACCTTC. Translating gives CASSSRGYGYTF.

On this clone itself: One end of the junction is discordant with germline, which a read error may explain. The chain has TRBV5-1 and TRBJ2-7; TRBD1 agrees at 9 bases. The CDR3 length is 15 residues. Per germline, CDR1 SGHRS and CDR2 YFSETQ. DNA for the CDR3: TGCGCCAGCACCTTGTGGACAGGGGCGAGCTACGAGCAGTACTTC. It translates to CASTLWTGASYEQYF.

J is TRBJ2-7 and V is TRBV28; possibly TRBD1 for D (6 bases). Looked up from germline, CDR1 is MDHEN and CDR2 is SYDVKM. The germline V and J ends were trimmed by 10 bases and 4 bases, with 14 bases remaining between them. CDR3 size: 12 residues. This CDR3 is CATAWQGYEQYF. CDR3 coding DNA: TGTGCCACCGCGTGGCAGGGGTACGAGCAGTACTTC.

The genes are TRBV4-1 and TRBJ1-6; 8 bases line up with TRBD1. The V gene end was trimmed by 6 bases and the J gene end by 3 bases; junction bases not matched to a gene: 7. The V gene's germline CDR1 is MGHRA and CDR2 YSYEKL. CDR3 length: 16 amino acids. The CDR3 DNA is TGCGCCAGCAGATCTGGACAGGGTGACTATAATTCACCCCTCCACTTT. Protein: CASRSGQGDYNSPLHF.

V usage is TRBV10-3 and J usage is TRBJ2-6; D gene uncertain. Germline V gene lookup returns CDR1 ENHRY and CDR2 SYGVKD. The length of the CDR3 is 14 residues. The V end was cut by 5 bases, the J end by 2 bases, with 7 bases between. The CDR3 DNA reads TGTGCCATCAGTCGGTCTCCTGGGGCCAACGTCCTGACTTTC. This codes for CAISRSPGANVLTF.

V usage is TRBV9 and J usage is TRBJ2-5, with 8 bases that match TRBD1. With 0 bases clipped from V and 5 bases from J, the junction kept 9 bases outside the gene matches. CDR1 is SGDLS, CDR2 YYNGEE, per germline. The CDR3 length is 16 residues. As DNA, the CDR3 is TGTGCCAGCAGCGTAGGGGGTCCAGGGGGCGCTGAGACCCAGTACTTC. Protein product: CASSVGGPGGAETQYF. The entire variable domain, with the rest obtained from reference TRBV9 and TRBJ2-5, is as follows: DSGVTQTPKHLITATGQRVTLRCSPRSGDLSVYWYQQSLDQGLQFLIQYYNGEERAKGNILERFSAQQFPDLHSELNLSSLELGDSALYFCASSVGGPGGAETQYFGPGTRLLVL.

The rearrangement links TRBV3-1 (or the pseudogene TRBV3-2) to TRBJ2-5, with D maybe TRBD2 (5 bases). This CDR3 comprises 15 residues. Trimming shortened V by 0 bases and J by 6 bases, and 14 bases separated the two germline ends. The V gene's germline CDR1 is LGHDT and CDR2 YNNKEL (reference sequence). In nucleotides, the CDR3 is TGTGCCAGCAGCCAAGATACAACTAGTTTTAAGACCCAGTACTTC. It encodes CASSQDTTSFKTQYF.

The rearrangement uses TRBV28 and TRBJ1-1, with D possibly matching TRBD1 (6 bases). Trimming took 2 bases from V and 0 from J, leaving 7 bases between them. The germline V gene encodes CDR1 MDHEN and CDR2 SYDVKM. The CDR3 length is 14 residues. CDR3 sequence reads: CASSLPGVNTEAFF. For the CDR3, the DNA is TGTGCCAGCAGTTTACCAGGGGTGAACACTGAAGCTTTCTTT.

CDR3 region: CASSQPDSYNEQFF. The CDR3 DNA reads as TGTGCCAGCAGCCAACCTGACAGCTACAATGAGCAGTTCTTC. The chain carries TRBV4-2 and TRBJ2-1; TRBD1 is a possible D gene (5 bases). V lost 2 bases, J lost 3 bases, and 8 bases lay in between. Germline CDR1 is LGHNA and CDR2 is YNFKEQ. The CDR3 covers 14 residues.

The chain links TRBV19 to TRBJ1-5, with 7 bases identical to TRBD1. Germline V gives CDR1 LNHDA, CDR2 SQIVND (reference sequence). With V trimmed by 5 bases and J by 6 bases, 7 bases remained unmatched. The CDR3 has 14 residues. The CDR3 bases are TGTGCCAGTAGTGTAAGGGGGCTAGGTCAGCCCCAGCATTTT. It is translated as CASSVRGLGQPQHF.

The chain combines TRBV28 with TRBJ1-2; D is perhaps TRBD1 (5 bases). Germline-derived CDR1 and CDR2 are MDHEN and SYDVKM. The CDR3 totals 13 residues. V was cut by 6 bases and J by 5 bases, with 13 bases left in between. The chain's CDR3 is CASRMTDLYGYTF. The CDR3 nucleotides read TGTGCCAGCAGAATGACAGACTTATATGGCTACACCTTC.

In nucleotides, the CDR3 is TGTGCCAGCAGCTCAAAAACGGGACTAAACAATGAGCAGTTCTTC. Its translation is CASSSKTGLNNEQFF. V is TRBV7-3 and J is TRBJ2-1, with 7 bases fitting TRBD2. The trim removed 4 bases at V and 5 bases at J, leaving 8 bases unmatched. The CDR3 contains 15 residues. CDR1 and CDR2 from the germline V gene are SGHTA and FQGTGA.

The J gene is TRBJ2-1, the V gene TRBV27; D might be TRBD2 (6 bases). The V end was cut by 0 bases, the J end by 6 bases, with 18 bases between. Looked up from germline, CDR1 is MNHEY and CDR2 is SMNVEV (reference sequence). The CDR3 consists of 17 residues. CDR3 coding DNA: TGTGCCAGCAGTTTATCGTTTACTAGCTGGGGATTCAATGAGCAGTTCTTC. As protein: CASSLSFTSWGFNEQFF.

The chain couples TRBV5-1 to TRBJ1-2; D unresolved. CDR1 is SGHRS and CDR2 is YFSETQ in the germline V gene. With 2 bases removed from V and 3 bases from J, the gap between germline ends came to 8 bases. The length of the CDR3 is 13 residues. CDR3 loop: CASSFPTDYGYTF. CDR3 in DNA: TGCGCCAGCAGCTTCCCGACTGACTATGGCTACACCTTC.